The 29 T cell receptor beta chains in this list originate from one sample, sequenced in a study of OX40 agonist ivuxolimab in advanced cancers. Assay used: immunoSEQ multiplex PCR; TCRdb lists only in-frame clones, some missing. The table shows about 76,000 clones, with about 85% occurring only once. This specimen was CD4+ or CD8+ T cells sorted from blood, taken in a trial of the OX40 agonist ivuxolimab. The origin of the receptors is an adult with an advanced solid tumor such as melanoma, head and neck, liver or kidney cancer.

This clone was observed a single time. The chain couples TRBV5-1 to TRBJ1-1; 7 nucleotides match TRBD1. Germline CDR1 reads SGHRS; CDR2 reads YFSETQ. CDR3 length equals 15 residues. The V and J ends lost 1 base and 1 base, in that order; junction bases with no gene match: 4. CDR3: CASSLSGTANTEAFF. The CDR3 region has the DNA TGCGCCAGCAGCTTGTCAGGGACAGCGAACACTGAAGCTTTCTTT.

The count of this clone is one. The CDR3 DNA sequence: TGTGCCAGCACCCGAGGGGGCTATGGCTACACCTTC. Its translation is CASTRGGYGYTF. The V call is TRBV7-9, the J call TRBJ1-2; perhaps TRBD1 as D (6 bases). CDR1 SEHNR and CDR2 FQNEAQ come from the germline V gene (reference sequence). The ends were cut back, 7 bases at V and 4 bases at J, with 10 bases in the middle. The CDR3 has 12 residues.

The genes are TRBV29-1 and TRBJ1-1; D possibly corresponds to TRBD1 (6 bases). This CDR3 region has 14 residues. V lost 6 bases and J lost 1, with 15 bases in between. The germline gives CDR1 SQVTM, CDR2 ANQGSEA. The chain's CDR3 is CSVLRGSGNTEAFF. CDR3 DNA sequence: TGCAGCGTCCTTAGGGGGTCGGGGAACACTGAAGCTTTCTTT. Together with reference TRBV29-1 and TRBJ1-1, the CDR3 gives the full variable domain: SAVISQKPSRDICQRGTSLTIQCQVDSQVTMMFWYRQQPGQSLTLIATANQGSEATYESGFVIDKFPISRPNLTFSTLTVSNMSPEDSSIYLCSVLRGSGNTEAFFGQGTRLTVV.

This chain connects TRBV28 to TRBJ2-2, with 7 bases matching TRBD2. The V gene end was trimmed by 5 bases and the J gene end by 5 bases; junction bases not matched to a gene: 14. Germline V gene sequence: CDR1 MDHEN, CDR2 SYDVKM. The CDR3 contains 17 residues. Here the CDR3 reads CASSPAGVRGGTGELFF. The DNA of the CDR3 is TGTGCCAGCAGTCCCGCCGGTGTACGGGGAGGGACCGGGGAGCTGTTTTTT.

The V gene is TRBV7-2, the J gene TRBJ1-2, with 7 bases lining up with TRBD1. The CDR3 has 16 residues. Per the germline V gene, CDR1 is SGHTA and CDR2 is FQGNSA. The V and J ends lost 5 bases and 1 base, in that order; junction bases with no gene match: 10. The CDR3 coding sequence is TGTGCCAGCAGCCCCCGACAGGGTGTAAGTAACTATGGCTACACCTTC. Translated: CASSPRQGVSNYGYTF.

The chain couples TRBV7-6 to TRBJ2-2; D uncertain. The CDR3 extends over 14 amino acids. Trimming stripped 5 bases from V and 5 bases from J, with 12 bases between. CDR1 and CDR2 from the germline V gene are SGHVS and FNYEAQ. The CDR3, as DNA: TGTGCCAGCAGCCACCGTGGTAGGACCGGGGAGCTGTTTTTT. Its translation: CASSHRGRTGELFF.

This chain connects TRBV30 to TRBJ1-2; 7 bases align to TRBD1. Losses at the gene ends were 3 bases for V and 7 bases for J; bases not matched to a gene: 11. Germline assignment: CDR1 GTSNPN and CDR2 SVGIG (reference sequence). The CDR3 consists of 14 residues. This CDR3 reads CAWSRFRGERGYTF. CDR3 bases: TGTGCCTGGAGCCGGTTCAGGGGGGAGCGTGGCTACACCTTC.

This chain joins TRBV5-1 and TRBJ2-3; no definite D call. Germline assignment: CDR1 SGHRS and CDR2 YFSETQ. The ends were cut back, 5 bases at V and 8 bases at J, with 18 bases in the middle. CDR3 length: 14 amino acids. The CDR3 protein is CASRRSAGEVTQYF. The CDR3 coding sequence is TGCGCCAGCAGACGGTCGGCCGGAGAGGTTACGCAGTATTTT.

J is TRBJ2-1 and V is TRBV11-2, with 7 bases lining up with TRBD2. Germline V lookup: CDR1 SGHAT, CDR2 FQNNGV. This CDR3 region has 11 residues. J lost 13 bases, V lost 1 base, and 1 base had no gene match. CDR3 bases: TGTGCCAGCAGCTTAGGGACTAGACAGTTCTTC. Translated, it gives CASSLGTRQFF. The full variable domain, its missing parts supplied by reference TRBV11-2 and TRBJ2-1, is EAGVAQSPRYKIIEKRQSVAFWCNPISGHATLYWYQQILGQGPKLLIQFQNNGVVDDSQLPKDRFSAERLKGVDSTLKIQPAKLEDSAVYLCASSLGTRQFFGPGTRLTVL.

This sequence joins TRBV5-5 and TRBJ1-2; the D is unclear. Germline V gene data show CDR1 as SGHKS and CDR2 as YYEKEE (reference sequence). Trimming left V 4 bases short and J 3 bases short, with 19 bases between. The CDR3 runs 16 residues. This CDR3 reads CASSPRRRDGYYGYTF. As DNA, the CDR3 is TGTGCCAGCAGCCCCAGAAGGAGGGATGGATACTATGGCTACACCTTC.

The chain joins TRBV7-6 to TRBJ2-1; 10 positions match TRBD1. The germline V gene encodes CDR1 SGHVS and CDR2 FNYEAQ. J lost 4 bases, V lost 4 bases, and 4 bases had no gene match. This CDR3 region has 15 residues. CDR3 DNA sequence: TGTGCCAGCAGCTCCTGGGACAGGGGTTACAATGAGCAGTTCTTC. This encodes CASSSWDRGYNEQFF.

The chain recombines TRBV27 with TRBJ1-6, with 8 bases fitting TRBD1. The germline gives CDR1 MNHEY, CDR2 SMNVEV (reference sequence). Trimming at V came to 6 bases and at J to 0 bases, leaving 4 bases not matched to a gene. The CDR3 runs to 16 residues. The CDR3 protein is CASSLGQGSYNSPLHF. CDR3 nucleotides: TGTGCCAGCAGCCTCGGACAGGGCTCCTATAATTCACCCCTCCACTTT.

The J gene is TRBJ1-1, the V gene TRBV18, with 7 bases lining up with TRBD1. This CDR3 contains 15 residues. From germline, CDR1 is KGHSH and CDR2 LQKENI. The V and J ends lost 4 bases and 1 base, in that order; junction bases with no gene match: 6. CDR3 in amino acids: CASSRFDRANTEAFF. As DNA, the CDR3 is TGTGCCAGCTCACGGTTTGACAGGGCGAACACTGAAGCTTTCTTT.

This rearrangement joins TRBV6-4 to TRBJ2-4; a possible D gene is TRBD2 (6 bases). With 0 bases removed from V and 0 bases from J, the gap between germline ends came to 15 bases. CDR3 size: 18 residues. Germline CDR1 MRHNA, CDR2 SNTAGT. The CDR3 coding sequence is TGTGCCAGCAGTGACTCAGGAGGGGTCGGGTTAGCCAAAAACATTCAGTACTTC. Residues: CASSDSGGVGLAKNIQYF.

The CDR3 sequence is CASSPGTIDTEQYF. Written as DNA, the CDR3 is TGTGCCAGCAGCCCCGGGACTATCGACACCGAGCAGTACTTC. The rearrangement links TRBV11-1 to TRBJ2-7; TRBD2 matches 7 bases. With V trimmed by 5 bases and J by 6 bases, 10 bases remained unmatched. Germline V gives CDR1 SGHAT, CDR2 FQDESV (reference sequence). The CDR3 is 14 residues long.

This chain joins TRBV18 and TRBJ1-3; D is uncertain. The ends were cut back, 1 base at V and 5 bases at J, with 12 bases in the middle. There are 15 residues in the CDR3. The germline V gene encodes CDR1 KGHSH and CDR2 LQKENI. CDR3: CASSPQQVPRNTIYF. CDR3 DNA: TGTGCCAGCTCACCACAGCAGGTTCCCAGAAACACCATATATTTT. The variable domain in full, completed from reference TRBV18 and TRBJ1-3, reads NAGVMQNPRHLVRRRGQEARLRCSPMKGHSHVYWYRQLPEEGLKFMVYLQKENIIDESGMPKERFSAEFPKEGPSILRIQQVVRGDSAAYFCASSPQQVPRNTIYFGEGSWLTVV.

This sequence joins TRBV27 and TRBJ1-5; a weak D match, TRBD1 (5 bases). The CDR3 is 16 residues long. V dropped 8 bases and J dropped 0 bases, with 17 bases sitting between them. Germline V gene lookup returns CDR1 MNHEY and CDR2 SMNVEV (reference sequence). The CDR3 nucleotides read TGTGCCAGCCAGAGGGGCAGAAGTTATAGCAATCAGCCCCAGCATTTT. Protein sequence: CASQRGRSYSNQPQHF.

V is TRBV28 and J is TRBJ1-5; D remains unclear. Trimming shortened V by 7 bases and J by 6 bases, and 19 bases separated the two germline ends. Germline-derived CDR1 and CDR2 are MDHEN and SYDVKM. The CDR3 sequence is 15 residues long. CDR3 sequence (DNA): TGTGCCAGCACTCCCCTTCAACAGAAAGGTCAGCCCCAGCATTTT. Its translation is CASTPLQQKGQPQHF.

The chain carries TRBV30 and TRBJ1-2, with a possible D match to TRBD1 (6 bases). This CDR3 is 12 amino acids long. Germline values: CDR1 GTSNPN, CDR2 SVGIG (reference sequence). The V and J ends lost 3 bases and 4 bases respectively, with 9 bases between them. The DNA of the CDR3 is TGTGCCTGGAGCCAGGGGACCTATGGCTACACCTTC. This translates into CAWSQGTYGYTF.

This rearrangement joins TRBV7-2 to TRBJ2-7; no clear D gene. CDR1 SGHTA and CDR2 FQGNSA come from the germline V gene. CDR3 length: 15 residues. Trimming cost V 1 base and J 3 bases, with 13 bases left between them. CDR3 in amino acids: CASSLVAQISYEQYF. The DNA for the CDR3 is TGTGCCAGCAGCTTAGTAGCCCAGATTAGCTACGAGCAGTACTTC.

The V call is TRBV11-1, the J call TRBJ2-7; 10 nucleotides align to TRBD1. The ends lost 2 bases at V and 7 bases at J; junction bases unmatched: 5. Germline V CDR1 and CDR2: SGHAT, FQDESV (reference sequence). The CDR3 has 14 residues. CDR3 nucleotide sequence: TGTGCCAGCAGCTTAATGGGGACAGGGGAGGAGCAGTACTTC. Amino acid sequence: CASSLMGTGEEQYF.

The chain employs TRBV19 and TRBJ2-3; 9 bases line up with TRBD1. The CDR3 contains 15 residues. Germline loops: CDR1 LNHDA, CDR2 SQIVND (reference sequence). V gave up 5 bases and J gave up 5 bases; unmatched junction bases: 8. DNA for the CDR3: TGTGCCAGTAGTTCGGACAGGGGTGGAGTAGATACGCAGTATTTT. This codes for CASSSDRGGVDTQYF.

The chain has TRBV14 and TRBJ1-3, with unresolved D. The CDR3 contains 14 residues. The germline V gene encodes CDR1 SGHDN and CDR2 FVKESK. V lost 4 bases, J lost 4 bases, and 11 bases lay in between. CDR3 in amino acids: CASSRGTAGNTIYF. DNA for the CDR3: TGTGCCAGCAGCCGAGGAACTGCGGGAAACACCATATATTTT.

The chain joins TRBV5-1 to TRBJ1-3; D gene ambiguous. Germline V gives CDR1 SGHRS, CDR2 YFSETQ. This CDR3 is built from 14 residues. Trimming took off 0 bases at V and 4 bases at J, with 8 bases between the two ends. This chain's CDR3 is CASSLAAQGNTIYF. The CDR3 DNA follows: TGCGCCAGCAGCTTGGCCGCTCAGGGAAACACCATATATTTT.

This chain joins TRBV4-3 and TRBJ1-1; tentative D call: TRBD1 (6 bases). The CDR3 loop spans 12 amino acids. V was trimmed by 5 bases and J by 4 bases, leaving 8 bases between them. Germline CDR1 and CDR2: LGHNA and YSLEER. For the CDR3, the DNA is TGCGCCAGCAGCAAGGGGGGCACTGAAGCTTTCTTT. This translates into CASSKGGTEAFF.

CDR3 nucleotide sequence: TGTGCCAGCAGCCGACAAAGTACCGCGTTAGTAAAACTGTTTTTT. Protein product: CASSRQSTALVKLFF. This sequence joins TRBV4-2 and TRBJ1-4; no clear D. The germline V gene has CDR1 LGHNA and CDR2 YNFKEQ. CDR3 size: 15 residues. With 4 bases removed from V and 10 bases from J, the gap between germline ends came to 19 bases.

V and J are TRBV6-5 and TRBJ1-4; tentatively, D is TRBD1 (5 bases). V was trimmed by 0 bases and J by 6 bases, leaving 14 bases between them. Germline CDR1 and CDR2: MNHEY and SVGAGI. The CDR3 is 16 amino acids. The CDR3 nucleotides are TGTGCCAGCAGTTACTCGTCGGGACCCTCTGATGAAAAACTGTTTTTT. This gives the protein CASSYSSGPSDEKLFF.

The chain has TRBV2 and TRBJ1-6, with no clear D. Germline V gene data show CDR1 as SNHLY and CDR2 as FYNNEI. CDR3 length: 14 residues. Trimming took off 3 bases at V and 6 bases at J, with 9 bases between the two ends. The CDR3 sequence: CASSEKVFNSPLHF. The CDR3 bases are TGTGCCAGCAGTGAGAAGGTTTTTAATTCACCCCTCCACTTT.

This chain uses TRBV10-3 with TRBJ2-1; no clear D gene. CDR1 is ENHRY, CDR2 SYGVKD, per germline. V was pared by 5 bases and J by 0 bases, with 5 bases between. The CDR3 contains 13 residues. This CDR3 reads CAISPSSYNEQFF. The CDR3 nucleotides are TGTGCCATCAGTCCTAGCTCCTACAATGAGCAGTTCTTC.